The 10 T cell receptor beta chains below were found in one sample sequenced in a study of blood T cell repertoires in COVID-19. The protocol was immunoSEQ multiplex PCR, while the TCRdb copy is restricted to in-frame clones and leaves out a portion. The sample consists of some 430,000 clones, 90% of them appearing once. Sequencing input: PBMCs or T cells enriched from blood (not recorded which). These receptors came from a young man who had recovered from COVID-19.

The V call is TRBV5-5, the J call TRBJ2-4, with D possibly matching TRBD1 (6 bases). The length of the CDR3 is 15 residues. Deletions cut 2 bases from V and 3 bases from J, with 12 bases between. Germline lookup yields CDR1 SGHKS and CDR2 YYEKEE (reference sequence). Here the CDR3 reads CASSFLVQGKNIQYF. CDR3 bases: TGTGCCAGCAGCTTTTTAGTACAGGGCAAAAACATTCAGTACTTC. Full variable domain (outside the CDR3, taken from reference TRBV5-5 and TRBJ2-4): DAGVTQSPTHLIKTRGQQVTLRCSPISGHKSVSWYQQVLGQGPQFIFQYYEKEERGRGNFPDRFSARQFPNYSSELNVNALLLGDSALYLCASSFLVQGKNIQYFGAGTRLSVL.

This clone was detected once. This sequence joins TRBV11-3 and TRBJ2-7; TRBD1 agrees at 8 bases. The CDR3 runs to 13 residues. Germline CDR1 SGHNT, CDR2 YENEEA. Trimming removed 4 bases from V and 9 bases from J; junction bases left unmatched: 8. CDR3: CASSSGQGHMQYF. The CDR3 nucleotides are TGTGCCAGCAGCTCCGGACAGGGCCACATGCAGTACTTC.

A single count supports this clone. This chain joins TRBV7-9 and TRBJ1-2; no clear D. The CDR3 loop spans 15 amino acids. Trimming took off 3 bases at V and 7 bases at J, with 18 bases between the two ends. Germline V gives CDR1 SEHNR, CDR2 FQNEAQ (reference sequence). CDR3: CASSFPGATLVGYTF. CDR3 nucleotide sequence: TGTGCCAGCAGCTTCCCGGGTGCGACCCTGGTTGGCTACACCTTC.

The V and J genes are TRBV7-9 and TRBJ1-6; D uncertain. V was clipped by 6 bases and J by 6 bases, with 21 bases between them. CDR3 length: 17 residues. The V gene's germline CDR1 is SEHNR and CDR2 FQNEAQ (reference sequence). CDR3 in amino acids: CASSRSEREEGNSPLHF. The CDR3 region has the DNA TGTGCCAGCAGTCGCTCGGAGCGGGAGGAGGGTAATTCACCCCTCCACTTT.

In DNA, the CDR3 is TGTGCCAGCAGCCTAGGACAGGGCCTGAATAACAATGAGCAGTTCTTC. Translating gives CASSLGQGLNNNEQFF. This chain joins TRBV11-3 and TRBJ2-1; 8 nucleotides align to TRBD1. V gave up 5 bases and J gave up 5 bases; unmatched junction bases: 11. This CDR3 contains 16 residues. Germline values: CDR1 SGHNT, CDR2 YENEEA.

The gene calls are TRBV9 and TRBJ2-6; D gene unclear. Trimming cost V 3 bases and J 10 bases, with 11 bases left between them. From germline, CDR1 is SGDLS and CDR2 YYNGEE. The CDR3 has 13 amino acids. CDR3 sequence (DNA): TGTGCCAGCAGCGGACACGTTGGGAACGTCCTGACTTTC. This encodes CASSGHVGNVLTF.

V is TRBV7-3 and J is TRBJ1-4, with a possible D match to TRBD1 (5 bases). V was cut by 4 bases and J by 7 bases, with 13 bases left in between. The CDR3 loop spans 14 amino acids. Germline assignment: CDR1 SGHTA and CDR2 FQGTGA. CDR3 residues: CASSSGGSGEKLFF. CDR3 sequence (DNA): TGTGCCAGCAGCTCCGGGGGATCCGGTGAAAAACTGTTTTTT.

This chain uses TRBV7-9 with TRBJ2-7; a weak D match, TRBD2 (7 bases). CDR3 length: 12 amino acids. Germline V lookup: CDR1 SEHNR, CDR2 FQNEAQ (reference sequence). V was trimmed by 5 bases and J by 8 bases, leaving 13 bases between them. This CDR3 is CASSPGGAKQYF. As DNA, the CDR3 is TGTGCCAGCAGCCCTGGGGGGGCGAAGCAGTACTTC.

The CDR3: CASSQAGNGGAIYF. In DNA form, the CDR3 reads TGTGCCAGCAGCCAAGCAGGGAACGGTGGCGCCATATATTTT. The chain links TRBV3-1 (or the pseudogene TRBV3-2) to TRBJ1-3; a possible D gene is TRBD1 (5 bases). The CDR3 runs 14 residues. V was trimmed by 1 base and J by 11 bases, leaving 15 bases between them. Germline V gene sequence: CDR1 LGHDT, CDR2 YNNKEL (reference sequence).

The V call is TRBV5-6, the J call TRBJ2-5, with unresolved D. This CDR3 spans 14 amino acids. The V end was cut by 1 base, the J end by 2 bases, with 9 bases between. Germline CDR1 reads SGHDT; CDR2 reads YYEEEE. The CDR3 nucleotides are TGTGCCAGCAGCTTGTCCGGCGGACAAGAGACCCAGTACTTC. Translation: CASSLSGGQETQYF.